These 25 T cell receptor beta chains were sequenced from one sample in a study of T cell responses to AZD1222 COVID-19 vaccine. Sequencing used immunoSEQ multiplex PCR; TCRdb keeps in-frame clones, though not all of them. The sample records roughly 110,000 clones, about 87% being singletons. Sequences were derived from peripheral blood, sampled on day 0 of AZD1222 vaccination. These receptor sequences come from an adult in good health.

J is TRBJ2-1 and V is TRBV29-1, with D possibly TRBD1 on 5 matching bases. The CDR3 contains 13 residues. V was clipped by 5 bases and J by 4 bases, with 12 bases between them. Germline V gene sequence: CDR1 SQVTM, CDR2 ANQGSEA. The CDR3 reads CSVRPDKYNEQFF. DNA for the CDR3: TGCAGCGTTCGTCCGGACAAATACAATGAGCAGTTCTTC.

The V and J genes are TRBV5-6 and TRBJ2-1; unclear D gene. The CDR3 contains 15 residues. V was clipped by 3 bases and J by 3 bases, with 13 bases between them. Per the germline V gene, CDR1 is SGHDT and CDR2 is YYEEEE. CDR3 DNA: TGTGCCAGCAGCTCCTTTGGGTCCGACTACAATGAGCAGTTCTTC. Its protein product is CASSSFGSDYNEQFF.

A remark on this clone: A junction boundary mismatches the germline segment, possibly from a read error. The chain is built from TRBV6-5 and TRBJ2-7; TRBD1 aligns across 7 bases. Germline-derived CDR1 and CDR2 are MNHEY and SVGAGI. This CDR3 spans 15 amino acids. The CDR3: CASSVNQDRSITGHF. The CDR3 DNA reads TGTGCCAGCTCAGTTAACCAGGACAGGTCTATTACCGGGCACTTC.

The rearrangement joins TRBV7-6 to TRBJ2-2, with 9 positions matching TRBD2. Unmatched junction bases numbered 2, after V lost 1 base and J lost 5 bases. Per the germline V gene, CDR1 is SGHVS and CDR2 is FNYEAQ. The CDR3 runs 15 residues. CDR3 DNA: TGTGCCAGCAGCTTAGTAGCGGGAGAAACCGGGGAGCTGTTTTTT. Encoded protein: CASSLVAGETGELFF.

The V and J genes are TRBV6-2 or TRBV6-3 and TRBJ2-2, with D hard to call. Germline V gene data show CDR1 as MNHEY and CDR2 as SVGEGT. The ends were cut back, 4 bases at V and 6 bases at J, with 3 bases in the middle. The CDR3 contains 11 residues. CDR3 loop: CASSWAGELFF. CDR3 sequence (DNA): TGTGCCAGCAGTTGGGCCGGGGAGCTGTTTTTT.

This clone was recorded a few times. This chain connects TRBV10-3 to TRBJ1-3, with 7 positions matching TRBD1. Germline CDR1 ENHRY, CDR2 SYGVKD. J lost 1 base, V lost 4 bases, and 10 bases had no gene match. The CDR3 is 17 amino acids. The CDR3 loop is CAISAASTGTSGNTIYF. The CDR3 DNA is TGTGCCATCAGTGCGGCTTCGACAGGGACATCTGGAAACACCATATATTTT.

CDR3 sequence (DNA): TGTGCCAGCAGCCCGTCCGGGGCCAAAAACATTCAGTACTTC. Amino acid sequence: CASSPSGAKNIQYF. The chain carries TRBV11-2 and TRBJ2-4; no definite D call. CDR1 SGHAT and CDR2 FQNNGV come from the germline V gene. The CDR3 totals 14 residues. V was shortened by 5 bases and J by 1 base, with 9 bases between the two germline ends.

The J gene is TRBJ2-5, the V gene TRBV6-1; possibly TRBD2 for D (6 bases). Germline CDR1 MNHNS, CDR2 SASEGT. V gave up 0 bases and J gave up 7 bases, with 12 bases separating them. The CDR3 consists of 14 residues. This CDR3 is CASSEALAIGTQYF. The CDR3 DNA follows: TGTGCCAGCAGTGAAGCCCTAGCGATTGGGACCCAGTACTTC.

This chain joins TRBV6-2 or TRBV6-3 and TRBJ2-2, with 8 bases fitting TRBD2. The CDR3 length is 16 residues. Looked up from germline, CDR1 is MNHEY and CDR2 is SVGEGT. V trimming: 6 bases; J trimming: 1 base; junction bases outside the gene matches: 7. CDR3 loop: CASSNGRERNTGELFF. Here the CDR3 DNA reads TGTGCCAGCAGCAACGGGAGGGAGAGGAACACCGGGGAGCTGTTTTTT.

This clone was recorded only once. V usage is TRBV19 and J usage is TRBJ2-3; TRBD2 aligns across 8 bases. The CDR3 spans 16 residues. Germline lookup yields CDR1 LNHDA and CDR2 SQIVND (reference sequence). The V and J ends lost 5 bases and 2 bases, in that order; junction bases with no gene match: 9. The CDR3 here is CASSSPPGLATDTQYF. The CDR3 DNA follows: TGTGCCAGTAGTTCTCCTCCAGGACTAGCCACAGATACGCAGTATTTT. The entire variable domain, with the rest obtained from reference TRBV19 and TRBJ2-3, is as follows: DGGITQSPKYLFRKEGQNVTLSCEQNLNHDAMYWYRQDPGQGLRLIYYSQIVNDFQKGDIAEGYSVSREKKESFPLTVTSAQKNPTAFYLCASSSPPGLATDTQYFGPGTRLTVL.

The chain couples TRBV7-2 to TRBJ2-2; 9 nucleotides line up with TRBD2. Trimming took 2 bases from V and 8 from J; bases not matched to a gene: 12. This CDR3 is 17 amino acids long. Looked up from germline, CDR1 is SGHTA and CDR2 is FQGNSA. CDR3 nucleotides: TGTGCCAGCAGCTTATTTTTTAGCGGGAGCGGTGCGGGGGAGCTGTTTTTT. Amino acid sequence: CASSLFFSGSGAGELFF.

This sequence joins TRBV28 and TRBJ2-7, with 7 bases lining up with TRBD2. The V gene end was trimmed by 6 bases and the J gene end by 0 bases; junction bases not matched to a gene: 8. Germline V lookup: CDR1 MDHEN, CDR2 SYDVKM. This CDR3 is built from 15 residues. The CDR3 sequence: CASRKREASSYEQYF. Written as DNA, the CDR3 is TGTGCCAGCAGAAAACGGGAGGCGAGCTCCTACGAGCAGTACTTC. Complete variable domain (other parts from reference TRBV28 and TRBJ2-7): DVKVTQSSRYLVKRTGEKVFLECVQDMDHENMFWYRQDPGLGLRLIYFSYDVKMKEKGDIPEGYSVSREKKERFSLILESASTNQTSMYLCASRKREASSYEQYFGPGTRLTVT.

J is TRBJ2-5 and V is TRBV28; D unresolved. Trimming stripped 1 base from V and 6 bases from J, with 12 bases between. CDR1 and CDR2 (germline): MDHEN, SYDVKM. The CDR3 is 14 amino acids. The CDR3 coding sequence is TGTGCCAGCAGTTTATCACTCCTTCAACAGACCCAGTACTTC. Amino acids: CASSLSLLQQTQYF.

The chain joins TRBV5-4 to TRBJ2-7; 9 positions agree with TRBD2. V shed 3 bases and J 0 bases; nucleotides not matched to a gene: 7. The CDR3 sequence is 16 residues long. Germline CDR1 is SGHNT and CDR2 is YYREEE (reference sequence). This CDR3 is CASSSDGGRASYEQYF. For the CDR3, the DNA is TGTGCCAGCAGCTCCGACGGCGGGAGGGCCTCCTACGAGCAGTACTTC. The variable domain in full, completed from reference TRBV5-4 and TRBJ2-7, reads ETGVTQSPTHLIKTRGQQVTLRCSSQSGHNTVSWYQQALGQGPQFIFQYYREEENGRGNFPPRFSGLQFPNYSSELNVNALELDDSALYLCASSSDGGRASYEQYFGPGTRLTVT.

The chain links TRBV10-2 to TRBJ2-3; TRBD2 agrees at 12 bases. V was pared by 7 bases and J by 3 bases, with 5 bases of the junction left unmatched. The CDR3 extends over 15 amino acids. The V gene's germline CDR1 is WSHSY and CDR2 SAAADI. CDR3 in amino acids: CASTVTSGSTDTQYF. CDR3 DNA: TGCGCCAGCACTGTGACTAGCGGGAGTACAGATACGCAGTATTTT.

The CDR3 DNA is TGTGCCTGGAGGGGGCTGGGGGTTGCGGATGAGCAGTTCTTC. This sequence encodes CAWRGLGVADEQFF. The V call is TRBV30, the J call TRBJ2-1; D possibly matches TRBD1 or TRBD2 (5 bases each). The CDR3 covers 14 residues. Germline V CDR1 and CDR2: GTSNPN, SVGIG (reference sequence). V was pared by 3 bases and J by 8 bases, with 17 bases between.

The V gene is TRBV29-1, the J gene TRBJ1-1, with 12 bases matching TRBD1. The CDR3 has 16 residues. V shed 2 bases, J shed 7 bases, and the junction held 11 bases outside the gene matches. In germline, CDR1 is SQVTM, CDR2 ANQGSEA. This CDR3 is CSVESPGQGATGEAFF. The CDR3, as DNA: TGCAGCGTTGAATCACCGGGACAGGGGGCTACTGGTGAAGCTTTCTTT.

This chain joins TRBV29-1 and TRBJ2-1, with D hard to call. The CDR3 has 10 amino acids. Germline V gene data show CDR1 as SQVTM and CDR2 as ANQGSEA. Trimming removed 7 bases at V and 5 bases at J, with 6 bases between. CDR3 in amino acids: CSATDNEQFF. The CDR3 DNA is TGCAGCGCGACCGACAATGAGCAGTTCTTC.

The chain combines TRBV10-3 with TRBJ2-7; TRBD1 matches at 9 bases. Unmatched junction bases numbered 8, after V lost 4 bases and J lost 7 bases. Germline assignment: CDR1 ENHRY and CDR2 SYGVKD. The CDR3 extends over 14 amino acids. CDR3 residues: CAISVKTGGGEQYF. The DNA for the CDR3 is TGTGCCATCAGTGTCAAGACAGGGGGGGGAGAGCAGTACTTC.

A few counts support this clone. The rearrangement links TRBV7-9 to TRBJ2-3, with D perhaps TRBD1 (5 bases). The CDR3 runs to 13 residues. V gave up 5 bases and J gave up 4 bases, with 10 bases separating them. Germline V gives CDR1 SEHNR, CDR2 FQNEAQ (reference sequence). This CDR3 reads CASSQDSADTQYF. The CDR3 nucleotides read TGTGCCAGCAGCCAAGACAGCGCAGATACGCAGTATTTT.

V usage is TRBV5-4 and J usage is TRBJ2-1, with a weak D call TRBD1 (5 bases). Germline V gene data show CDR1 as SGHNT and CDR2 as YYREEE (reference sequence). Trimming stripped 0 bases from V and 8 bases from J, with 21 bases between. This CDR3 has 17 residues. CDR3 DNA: TGTGCCAGCAGCTTGGGAGGTGCAGGGCATGGCGGCGATGAGCAGTTCTTC. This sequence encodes CASSLGGAGHGGDEQFF.

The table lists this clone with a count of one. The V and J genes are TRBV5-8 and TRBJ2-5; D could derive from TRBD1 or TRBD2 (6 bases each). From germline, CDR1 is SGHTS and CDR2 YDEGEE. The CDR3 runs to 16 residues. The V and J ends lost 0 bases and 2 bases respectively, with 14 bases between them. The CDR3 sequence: CASSLGSKGGQETQYF. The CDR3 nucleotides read TGTGCCAGCAGCTTGGGATCGAAAGGGGGGCAAGAGACCCAGTACTTC.

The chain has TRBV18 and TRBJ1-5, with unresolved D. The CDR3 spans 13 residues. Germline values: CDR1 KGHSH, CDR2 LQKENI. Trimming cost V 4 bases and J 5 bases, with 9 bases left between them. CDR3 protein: CASSRVGDQPQHF. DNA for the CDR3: TGTGCCAGCTCACGTGTCGGGGATCAGCCCCAGCATTTT.

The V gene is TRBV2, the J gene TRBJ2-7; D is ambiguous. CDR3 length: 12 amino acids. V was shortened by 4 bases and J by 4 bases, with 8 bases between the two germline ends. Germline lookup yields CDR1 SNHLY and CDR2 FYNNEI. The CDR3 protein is CASSVDGYEQYF. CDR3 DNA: TGTGCCAGCAGTGTTGACGGGTACGAGCAGTACTTC.

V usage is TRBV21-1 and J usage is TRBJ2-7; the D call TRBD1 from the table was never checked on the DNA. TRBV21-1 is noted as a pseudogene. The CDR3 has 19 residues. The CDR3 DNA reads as TGTGCCAGCAGCAAGTCGGACAGGGCCCGGCTCCTATCCTCCTACGAGCAGTACTTC. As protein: CASSKSDRARLLSSYEQYF.